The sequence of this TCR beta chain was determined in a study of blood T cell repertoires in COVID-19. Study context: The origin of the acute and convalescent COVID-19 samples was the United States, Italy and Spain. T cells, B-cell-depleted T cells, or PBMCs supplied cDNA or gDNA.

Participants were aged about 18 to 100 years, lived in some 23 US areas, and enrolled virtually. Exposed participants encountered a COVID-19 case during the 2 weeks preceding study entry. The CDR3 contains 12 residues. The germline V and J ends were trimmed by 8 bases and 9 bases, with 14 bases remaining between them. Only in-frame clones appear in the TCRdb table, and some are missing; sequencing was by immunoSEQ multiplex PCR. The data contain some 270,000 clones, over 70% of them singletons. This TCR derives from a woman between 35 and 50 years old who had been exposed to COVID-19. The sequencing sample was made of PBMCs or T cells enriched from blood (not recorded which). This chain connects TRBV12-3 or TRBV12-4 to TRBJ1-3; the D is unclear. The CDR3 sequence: CASALAGFTIYF. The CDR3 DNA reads TGTGCCAGCGCTCTCGCCGGTTTCACCATATATTTT.